This TCR beta chain was found in a study of cytomegalovirus exposure and HLA in healthy donors. Germline V gene lookup returns CDR1 MNHNY and CDR2 SVGAGI (reference sequence). This CDR3 has 15 amino acids. V dropped 5 bases and J dropped 3; count of bases not matched to a gene: 7. 60 Vbeta and 13 Jbeta primers were used in PCR. Profiled with immunoSEQ multiplex PCR; TCRdb holds only in-frame clones, not every one. The data hold over 85,000 clones, with roughly four fifths observed a single time. The origin of this receptor is a woman aged 25 to 39 in good health and CMV-seronegative. This chain connects TRBV6-6 to TRBJ1-5; 7 bases line up with TRBD1. Sequenced: PBMCs. This CDR3 is CASSASTGINQPQHF. CDR3 nucleotides: TGTGCCAGCAGTGCCTCGACAGGGATCAATCAGCCCCAGCATTTT.